A selection of T cell receptor beta chains follows, all from one sample in a study of control samples from healthy donors and cancer patients. Repertoires were generated with immunoSEQ multiplex PCR, while TCRdb's copy carries only in-frame clones and drops some. The data contain 52,000 or so clones, around 95% of them seen just once; the ten biggest clones take up almost 4%. Material: blood. These receptors were taken from a man aged 25 to 40 in good health. The conserved cysteine and the conserved F or W are not part of the CDR3 here. Fields, in order: D gene, clone size, V gene, CDR3 protein. A D gene is named only where the DNA matches it firmly. Clone size appears in some rows only: once, few, many, or a class for an expanded clone.

>-|once|TRBV15
ATSRDQGPSSYEQY
>-|-|TRBV5-1
ASNTGNEQF
>-|-|TRBV9
ASSSGWPGNEQF
>-|-|TRBV9
ASSVAETQY
>-|-|TRBV11-2
ASSLWREGQF
>-|once|TRBV7-2
ASSLGVGTYEQY
>-|-|TRBV4-3
ASSQESYNEQF
>TRBD1|-|TRBV12-3/TRBV12-4
ASSYTDRVGYT
>TRBD1|once|TRBV27
ASKPTGARSYNEQF
>TRBD1|-|TRBV6-5
ASSYGTGGKDTQY
>-|-|TRBV6-1
ASSAYRATDTGELF
>TRBD2|few|TRBV6-5
ASSRTSGSNEQF
>-|-|TRBV19
ASSIGGEAF
>TRBD1|-|TRBV19
ASSIGTGALNTEAF
>-|few|TRBV27
ASSLSGANVLT
>-|once|TRBV4-2
ASSQAGANTGELF
>-|-|TRBV29-1
SGGANEKLF
>TRBD2|once|TRBV5-4
ASSEGFSGRAYEQY
>-|once|TRBV19
ASSLTGTSTDTQY
>TRBD1|-|TRBV24-1
ATSGGTVEKLF
>-|-|TRBV3-1/TRBV3-2
ASSQFGRTDTQY
>-|-|TRBV29-1
SVSQGSAYGYT
>-|-|TRBV6-5
ASSYSGEEYGYT
>-|few|TRBV5-6
ASSYQDSNSPLH
>-|-|TRBV9
ASSVGGNSYEQY
>TRBD1|-|TRBV28
ASSLSRDREQY
>-|-|TRBV6-5
ASRRQEPNQPQH
>-|-|TRBV9
ASSAKSSGNTIY
>TRBD1|-|TRBV7-3
ASSPGQGGNTEAF
>-|-|TRBV13
ASSQGLRSSYNEQF
>-|-|TRBV6-5
ASSYSLRSYNEQF
>-|-|TRBV6-1
ASSEQKLYGYT
>TRBD2|once|TRBV7-9
ASSGGSGEGRETQY
>-|-|TRBV13
ARLTGCGNTIY
>-|-|TRBV12-5
ASGVQDTGELF
>TRBD2|few|TRBV9
ASSVDRQLAGGEQY
>-|-|TRBV12-3/TRBV12-4
ASQGDYGYT
>TRBD2|-|TRBV5-4
ASSPGLAQETQY
>TRBD1|-|TRBV18
ASSPAKAGTGAILSNQPQH
>-|once|TRBV6-5
ASSPHYGYT